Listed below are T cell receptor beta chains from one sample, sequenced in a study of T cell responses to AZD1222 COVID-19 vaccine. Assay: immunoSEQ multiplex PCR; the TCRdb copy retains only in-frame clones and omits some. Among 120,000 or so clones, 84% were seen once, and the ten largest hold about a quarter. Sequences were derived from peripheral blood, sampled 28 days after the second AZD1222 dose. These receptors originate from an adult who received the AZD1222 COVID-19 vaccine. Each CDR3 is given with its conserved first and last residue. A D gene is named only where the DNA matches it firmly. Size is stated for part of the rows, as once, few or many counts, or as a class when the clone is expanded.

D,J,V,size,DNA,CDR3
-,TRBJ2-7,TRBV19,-,TGTGCCAGTGGGGCCTGGGAGAGCTCCTACGAGCAGTACTTC,CASGAWESSYEQYF
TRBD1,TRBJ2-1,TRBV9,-,TGTGCCAGCAGCGTACAGGGGGCCTCCAATGAGCAGTTCTTC,CASSVQGASNEQFF
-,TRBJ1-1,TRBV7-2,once,TGTGCCAGCAGCTTGCAGGGCTCCAAAGCTTTCTTT,CASSLQGSKAFF
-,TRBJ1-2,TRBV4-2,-,TGTGCCAGCAGCCAAGAAGGGGCAGGGTGGGACTCTACTAACTATGGCTACACCTTC,CASSQEGAGWDSTNYGYTF
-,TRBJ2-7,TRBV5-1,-,TGCGCCAGCAGCTTGAATTCGGGAGCCTACGAGCAGTACTTC,CASSLNSGAYEQYF
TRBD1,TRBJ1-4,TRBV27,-,TGTGCCAGCAGTCGACAGGGGGAGGAAAAACTGTTTTTT,CASSRQGEEKLFF
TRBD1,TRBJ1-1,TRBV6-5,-,TGTGCCAGCAGTTGGGACAGGTGGTCGACTGAAGCTTTCTTT,CASSWDRWSTEAFF
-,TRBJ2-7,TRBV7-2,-,TGTGCCAGCAGCCGCCAGCCCGGGAGCATGAAGACCTACGAGCAGTACTTC,CASSRQPGSMKTYEQYF
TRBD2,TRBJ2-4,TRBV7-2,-,TGTGCCAGCAGCTTAGAAACTAGCGGGGGAGCCAAAAACATTCAGTACTTC,CASSLETSGGAKNIQYF
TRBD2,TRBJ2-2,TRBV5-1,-,TGCGCCAGCAGCTCGGACCCGGGAGGCACCGGGGAGCTGTTTTTT,CASSSDPGGTGELFF
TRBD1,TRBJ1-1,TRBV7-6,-,TGTGCCAGCAGCCAATACCAGGGGGCTGAAGCTTTCTTT,CASSQYQGAEAFF
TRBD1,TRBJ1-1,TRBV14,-,TGTGCCAGCAGCCGGGACAGGGGGTCGGACCCGAACACTGAAGCTTTCTTT,CASSRDRGSDPNTEAFF
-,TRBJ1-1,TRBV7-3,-,TGTGCCAGCAGCCTCTACAGTGGGACCGAAGCTTTCTTT,CASSLYSGTEAFF
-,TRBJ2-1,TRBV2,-,TGTGCCACTAGAAGGACTTCCGCGGGGATGGAGCAGTTCTTC,CATRRTSAGMEQFF
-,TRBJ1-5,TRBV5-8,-,TGTGCCAGCAGCTCACACCTAATTAGCAATCAGCCCCAGCATTTT,CASSSHLISNQPQHF
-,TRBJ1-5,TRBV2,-,TGTGCCAGCAGTGGTGTGGGGGGCAATCAGCCCCAGCATTTT,CASSGVGGNQPQHF
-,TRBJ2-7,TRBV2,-,TGTGCCAGCAGTGAAGAAGGGGGTCTCGAGCAGTACTTC,CASSEEGGLEQYF
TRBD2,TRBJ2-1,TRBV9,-,TGTGCCAGCAGCGTGCCCCTAGCGGGGGGCTACAATGAGCAGTTCTTC,CASSVPLAGGYNEQFF
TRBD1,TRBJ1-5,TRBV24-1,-,TGTGCCACCAGTGACCCAGGGACAGGGGGCAATCAGCCCCAGCATTTT,CATSDPGTGGNQPQHF
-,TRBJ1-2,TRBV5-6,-,TGTGCCAGCAGCCCGGGCCCTACCTATGGCTACACCTTC,CASSPGPTYGYTF
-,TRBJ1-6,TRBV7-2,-,TGTGCCAGCAGCTTAGGCGGGAGTTCCCTCCACTTT,CASSLGGSSLHF
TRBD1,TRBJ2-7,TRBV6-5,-,TGTGCCAGCAGTAGCAACAGGGGTCCCGAGCAGTACTTC,CASSSNRGPEQYF
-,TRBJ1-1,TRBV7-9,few,TGTGCCAGCAGCTTAAACTGGAACACTGAAGCTTTCTTT,CASSLNWNTEAFF
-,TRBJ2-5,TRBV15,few,TGTGCCACCAGCCCGCGGGTCTTGGAGACCCAGTACTTC,CATSPRVLETQYF
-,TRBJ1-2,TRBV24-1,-,TGTGCCACCAGTGACACCGGGACTCTTTTTGGCTACACCTTC,CATSDTGTLFGYTF
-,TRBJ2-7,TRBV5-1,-,TGCGCCAGCAGCTCTGCGAGAGCGCCATACGAGCAGTACTTC,CASSSARAPYEQYF
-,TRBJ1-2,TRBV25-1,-,TGTGCCAGCAGTGTCGCCCGTAGAACGGAGCCACGGGACTATGGCTACACCTTC,CASSVARRTEPRDYGYTF
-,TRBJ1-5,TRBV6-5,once,TGTGCCAGCAGGGGGGGCAATCAGCCCCAGCATTTT,CASRGGNQPQHF
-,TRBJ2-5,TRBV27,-,TGTGCCAGCAGTTTACTCCAGGGGGAGACCCAGTACTTC,CASSLLQGETQYF
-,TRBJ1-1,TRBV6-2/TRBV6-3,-,TGTGCCAGCAGTTACATGTCCGGGGCGGTGAACACTGAAGCTTTCTTT,CASSYMSGAVNTEAFF
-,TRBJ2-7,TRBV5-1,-,TGCGCCAGCAGTACACTTTCAGGGGTGGGGTACGAGCAGTACTTC,CASSTLSGVGYEQYF
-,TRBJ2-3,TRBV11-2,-,TGTGCCAGCAGCCCCCGTAGGGGGACCACCACAGATACGCAGTATTTT,CASSPRRGTTTDTQYF
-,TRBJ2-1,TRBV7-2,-,TGTGCCAGCAGCCCTCCGGGACGCACCGCCAATGAGCAGTTCTTC,CASSPPGRTANEQFF
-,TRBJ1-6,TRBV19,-,TGTGCCAGTAGTATAGGTGCCAGCTCCTATAATTCACCCCTCCACTTT,CASSIGASSYNSPLHF
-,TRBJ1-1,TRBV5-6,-,TGTGCCAGCAGCGCCTCCGGGATATCTTTCTTT,CASSASGISFF
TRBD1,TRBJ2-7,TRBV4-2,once,TGTGCCAGCAGCCGCGGACAGGGCCCCTACGAGCAGTACTTC,CASSRGQGPYEQYF
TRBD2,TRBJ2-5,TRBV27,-,TGTGCCAGCAGGGGCCTCCTCTTAGCGGGGGACTACCAAGAGACCCAGTACTTC,CASRGLLLAGDYQETQYF
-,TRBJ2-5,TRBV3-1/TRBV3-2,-,TGTGCCAGCAGCCATAACGACAGACAAGAGACCCAGTACTTC,CASSHNDRQETQYF
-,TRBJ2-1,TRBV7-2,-,TGTGCCAGCAGCTTAGTGAGTGGGGGTGAGCAGTTCTTC,CASSLVSGGEQFF
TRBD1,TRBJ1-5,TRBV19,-,TGTGCCAGTAGTAGGGGGACCGGTGGGACAGGGGGCAATCAGCCCCAGCATTTT,CASSRGTGGTGGNQPQHF
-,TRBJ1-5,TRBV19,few,TGTGCCAGTACCCCCGGGGTGTATCAGCCCCAGCATTTT,CASTPGVYQPQHF
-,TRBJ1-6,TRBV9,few,TGTGCCAGCAGCGTAGTGGGGTTAAATTCACCCCTCCACTTT,CASSVVGLNSPLHF
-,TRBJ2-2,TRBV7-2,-,TGTGCCAGCAGCTCCCGTGGGGCTAACACCGGGGAGCTGTTTTTT,CASSSRGANTGELFF